What follows are 10 T cell receptor beta chains derived from one specimen sequenced in a study of memory CD4+ T cells and cytomegalovirus serostatus. TCRdb keeps only in-frame clones here, not all; method: immunoSEQ multiplex PCR. The sample lists about 56,000 clones; more than 75% were seen once. Single viable CD3+CD4+CD8-CD45RO+ cells were sorted as the memory CD4+ T cells. What was sequenced was memory CD4+ T cells from blood. These TCRs come from an adult in good health and CMV-seronegative.

The V call is TRBV19, the J call TRBJ2-7; TRBD1 agrees at 8 bases. The trim removed 5 bases at V and 2 bases at J, leaving 11 bases unmatched. The V gene's germline CDR1 is LNHDA and CDR2 SQIVND (reference sequence). The CDR3 runs to 16 residues. CDR3 in amino acids: CASSAQTGTGTYEQYF. CDR3 nucleotide sequence: TGTGCCAGTAGTGCCCAAACCGGGACAGGCACCTACGAGCAGTACTTC. The full variable domain, its missing parts supplied by reference TRBV19 and TRBJ2-7, is DGGITQSPKYLFRKEGQNVTLSCEQNLNHDAMYWYRQDPGQGLRLIYYSQIVNDFQKGDIAEGYSVSREKKESFPLTVTSAQKNPTAFYLCASSAQTGTGTYEQYFGPGTRLTVT.

The J gene is TRBJ1-2, the V gene TRBV5-4, with D hard to call. The CDR3 extends over 15 amino acids. Germline V gene lookup returns CDR1 SGHNT and CDR2 YYREEE (reference sequence). V lost 4 bases and J 2 bases, leaving 15 bases between the germline ends. CDR3 protein: CASSATTSSNYGYTF. In DNA form, the CDR3 reads TGTGCCAGCAGCGCCACGACAAGTTCAAACTATGGCTACACCTTC.

The genes are TRBV4-1 and TRBJ2-4; 7 bases agree with TRBD2. V shed 4 bases and J 8 bases; nucleotides not matched to a gene: 8. The V gene's germline CDR1 is MGHRA and CDR2 YSYEKL. The CDR3 is 14 residues long. The CDR3 nucleotides are TGCGCCAGCAGCCCGAGTGGGGGAGGGGACATTCAGTACTTC. Protein product: CASSPSGGGDIQYF.

The chain is built from TRBV5-1 and TRBJ1-1; 8 bases line up with TRBD1. Germline values: CDR1 SGHRS, CDR2 YFSETQ. The CDR3 is 15 amino acids. V dropped 6 bases and J dropped 1; count of bases not matched to a gene: 8. CDR3 in amino acids: CASTLDRGENTEAFF. The CDR3 DNA sequence: TGCGCCAGCACTCTAGACAGGGGTGAGAACACTGAAGCTTTCTTT.

CDR3 amino acids: CASTDNRDTQYF. As DNA, the CDR3 is TGTGCCAGCACCGATAATCGAGATACGCAGTATTTT. The chain has TRBV7-2 and TRBJ2-3; D is unresolved. CDR1 SGHTA and CDR2 FQGNSA come from the germline V gene. The V end was cut by 7 bases, the J end by 5 bases, with 10 bases between. The CDR3 has 12 amino acids.

This clone has a single count. The chain has TRBV6-5 and TRBJ2-7, with D possibly matching TRBD2 (6 bases). V lost 6 bases and J lost 2, with 11 bases in between. CDR1 and CDR2 (germline): MNHEY, SVGAGI. The CDR3 consists of 13 residues. The CDR3 DNA reads as TGTGCCAGCAGGAGGGACTTTCCCTACGAGCAGTACTTC. It specifies CASRRDFPYEQYF.

The chain links TRBV9 to TRBJ1-3; possible D gene TRBD1, 5 bases. The germline gives CDR1 SGDLS, CDR2 YYNGEE. V was clipped by 4 bases and J by 0 bases, with 11 bases between them. This CDR3 is built from 15 residues. This chain's CDR3 is CASSPEGSSGNTIYF. The CDR3 DNA is TGTGCCAGCAGCCCTGAGGGGAGCTCTGGAAACACCATATATTTT.

The chain has TRBV28 and TRBJ2-5; 13 bases are shared with TRBD2. Looked up from germline, CDR1 is MDHEN and CDR2 is SYDVKM. J lost 2 bases, V lost 2 bases, and 2 bases had no gene match. The CDR3 runs to 16 residues. The DNA for the CDR3 is TGTGCCAGCAGTTTAGGGGGACTAGCGGGACAAGAGACCCAGTACTTC. Protein product: CASSLGGLAGQETQYF.

V and J are TRBV30 and TRBJ1-6; D is undetermined. Trimming shortened V by 0 bases and J by 10 bases, and 25 bases separated the two germline ends. Germline assignment: CDR1 GTSNPN and CDR2 SVGIG (reference sequence). CDR3 length equals 18 residues. CDR3 sequence (DNA): TGTGCCTGGAGTGTAGCGGGGTCGGTTTTTGACATCAAATCACCCCTCCACTTT. This sequence encodes CAWSVAGSVFDIKSPLHF.

The chain uses TRBV19 and TRBJ1-2; D not certain. CDR1 is LNHDA and CDR2 is SQIVND in the germline V gene (reference sequence). The CDR3 has 15 residues. The ends were cut back, 7 bases at V and 5 bases at J, with 20 bases in the middle. The CDR3: CASNPLMALGYGYTF. As DNA, the CDR3 is TGTGCCAGTAACCCCTTGATGGCGCTGGGATATGGCTACACCTTC.